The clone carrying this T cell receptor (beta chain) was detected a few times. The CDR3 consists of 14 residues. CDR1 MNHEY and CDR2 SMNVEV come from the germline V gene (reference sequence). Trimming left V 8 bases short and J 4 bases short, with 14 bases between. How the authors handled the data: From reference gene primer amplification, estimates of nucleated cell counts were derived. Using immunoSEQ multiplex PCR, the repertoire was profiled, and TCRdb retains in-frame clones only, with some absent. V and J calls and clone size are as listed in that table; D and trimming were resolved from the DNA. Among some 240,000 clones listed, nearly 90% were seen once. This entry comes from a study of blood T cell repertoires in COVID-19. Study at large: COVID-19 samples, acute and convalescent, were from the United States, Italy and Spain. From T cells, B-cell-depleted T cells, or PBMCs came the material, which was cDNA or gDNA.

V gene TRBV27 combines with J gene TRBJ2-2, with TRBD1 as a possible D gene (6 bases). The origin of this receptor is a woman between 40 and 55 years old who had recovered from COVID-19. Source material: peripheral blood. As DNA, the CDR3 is TGTGCCAGCTGCCGTGAGGGGGTCACCGGGGAGCTGTTTTTT. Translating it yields CASCREGVTGELFF.